This T cell receptor beta chain stems from a study of early T cells in non-severe SARS-CoV-2 infection. Whole-study context: The study sequenced bulk RNA from unsorted whole blood, with chains unpaired.

Individual cDNA molecules were tagged with unique molecular identifiers, the study reported. TCRdb re-called the 5' RACE reads through MiXCR, storing one row per CDR3 protein. The sample consists of about 39,000 distinct CDR3 sequences, less than 7% of them appearing once. CDR1 is MNHEY and CDR2 is SVGEGT in the germline V gene. Between the trimmed V and J ends, which lost 2 bases and 3 bases, there was a span of 19 bases. The CDR3 length is 17 residues. This clonotype came up many times. Sequenced here: whole blood, sampled at baseline. This receptor was obtained from an adult who was a healthcare worker with PCR-confirmed SARS-CoV-2 infection or an uninfected control (not recorded which). The chain employs TRBV6-2 or TRBV6-3 and TRBJ1-2; no clear D. The CDR3 nucleotides read TGTGCCAGCAGTTACGGCAGCTCCTCTAGACCTTACTATGGCTACACCTTC. Amino acids: CASSYGSSSRPYYGYTF.